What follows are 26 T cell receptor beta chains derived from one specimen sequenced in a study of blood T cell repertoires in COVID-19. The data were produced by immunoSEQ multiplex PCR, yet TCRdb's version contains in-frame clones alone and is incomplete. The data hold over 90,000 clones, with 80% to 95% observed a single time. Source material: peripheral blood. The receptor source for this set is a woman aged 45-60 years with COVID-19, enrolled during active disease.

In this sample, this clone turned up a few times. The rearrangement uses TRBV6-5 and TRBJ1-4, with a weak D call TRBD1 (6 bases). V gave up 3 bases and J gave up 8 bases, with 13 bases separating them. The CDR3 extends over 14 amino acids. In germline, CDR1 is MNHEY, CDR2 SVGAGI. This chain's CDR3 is CASSYRGGEEKLFF. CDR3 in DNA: TGTGCCAGCAGTTATAGGGGGGGAGAAGAAAAACTGTTTTTT.

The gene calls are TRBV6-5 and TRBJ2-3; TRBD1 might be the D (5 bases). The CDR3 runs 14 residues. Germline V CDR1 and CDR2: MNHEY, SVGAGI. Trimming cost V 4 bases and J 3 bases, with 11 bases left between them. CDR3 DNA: TGTGCCAGCAGTTTCAGCAGGGAAACAGATACGCAGTATTTT. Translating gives CASSFSRETDTQYF.

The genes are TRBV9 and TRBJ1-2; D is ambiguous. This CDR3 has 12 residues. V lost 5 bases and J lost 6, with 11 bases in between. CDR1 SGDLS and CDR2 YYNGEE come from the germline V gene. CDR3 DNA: TGTGCCAGCAGTTCGGACTTTCATGGCTACACCTTC. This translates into CASSSDFHGYTF.

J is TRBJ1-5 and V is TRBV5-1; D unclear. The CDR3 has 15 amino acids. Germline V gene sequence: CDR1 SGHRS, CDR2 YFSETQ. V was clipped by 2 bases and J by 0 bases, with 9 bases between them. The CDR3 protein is CASSLTGYSNQPQHF. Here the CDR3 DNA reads TGCGCCAGCAGCTTAACGGGGTATAGCAATCAGCCCCAGCATTTT.

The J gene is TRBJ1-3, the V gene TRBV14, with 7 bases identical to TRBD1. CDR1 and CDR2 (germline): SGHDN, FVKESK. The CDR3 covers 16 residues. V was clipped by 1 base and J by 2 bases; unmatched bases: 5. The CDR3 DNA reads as TGTGCCAGCAGCCAAGTCGGAGGGGGCCCTGGAAACACCATATATTTT. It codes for CASSQVGGGPGNTIYF.

The CDR3 loop reads CASSTLQGYRVTGELFF. The CDR3 bases are TGTGCCAGCAGCACCCTACAGGGGTACCGGGTCACCGGGGAGCTGTTTTTT. The rearrangement joins TRBV5-6 to TRBJ2-2; TRBD1 aligns across 7 bases. The V and J ends lost 4 bases and 4 bases, in that order; junction bases with no gene match: 13. CDR1 and CDR2 from the germline V gene are SGHDT and YYEEEE. The CDR3 spans 17 residues.

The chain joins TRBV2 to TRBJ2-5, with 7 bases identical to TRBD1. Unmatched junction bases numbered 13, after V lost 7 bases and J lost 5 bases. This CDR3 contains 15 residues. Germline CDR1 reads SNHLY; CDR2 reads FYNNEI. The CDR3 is CASTLRSGGAETQYF. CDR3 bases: TGTGCCAGCACCCTAAGGTCAGGGGGAGCGGAGACCCAGTACTTC.

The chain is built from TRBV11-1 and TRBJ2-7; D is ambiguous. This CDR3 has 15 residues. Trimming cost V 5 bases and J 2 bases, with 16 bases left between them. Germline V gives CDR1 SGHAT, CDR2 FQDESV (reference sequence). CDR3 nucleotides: TGTGCCAGCAGCCCAGAGGCTTCCGCGGCCTACGAGCAGTACTTC. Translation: CASSPEASAAYEQYF.

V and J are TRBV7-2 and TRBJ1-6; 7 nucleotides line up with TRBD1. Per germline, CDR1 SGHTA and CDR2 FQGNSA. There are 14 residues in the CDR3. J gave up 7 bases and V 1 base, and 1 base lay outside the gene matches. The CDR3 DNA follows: TGTGCCAGCAGCTTAGTGGGACAGAATTCACCCCTCCACTTT. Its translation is CASSLVGQNSPLHF. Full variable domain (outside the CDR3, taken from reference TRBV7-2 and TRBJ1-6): GAGVSQSPSNKVTEKGKDVELRCDPISGHTALYWYRQSLGQGLEFLIYFQGNSAPDKSGLPSDRFSAERTGGSVSTLTIQRTQQEDSAVYLCASSLVGQNSPLHFGNGTRLTVT.

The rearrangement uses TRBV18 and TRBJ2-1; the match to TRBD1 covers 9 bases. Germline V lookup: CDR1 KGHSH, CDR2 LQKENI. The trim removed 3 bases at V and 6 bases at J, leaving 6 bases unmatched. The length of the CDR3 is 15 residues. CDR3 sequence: CASSPTGTGINEQFF. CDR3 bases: TGTGCCAGCTCACCTACCGGGACAGGGATCAATGAGCAGTTCTTC.

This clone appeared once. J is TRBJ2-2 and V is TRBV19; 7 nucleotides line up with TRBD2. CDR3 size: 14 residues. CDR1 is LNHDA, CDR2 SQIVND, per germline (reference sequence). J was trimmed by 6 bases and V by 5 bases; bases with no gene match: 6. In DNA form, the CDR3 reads TGTGCCAGTAGTCCGTGGGGGGGATCCGGGGAGCTGTTTTTT. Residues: CASSPWGGSGELFF.

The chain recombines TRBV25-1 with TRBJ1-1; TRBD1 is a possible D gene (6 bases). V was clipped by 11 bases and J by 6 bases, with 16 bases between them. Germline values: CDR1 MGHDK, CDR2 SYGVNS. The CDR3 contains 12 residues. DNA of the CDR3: TGTGCCGTCCAAGGGGGTTTCGCTGAAGCTTTCTTT. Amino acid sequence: CAVQGGFAEAFF.

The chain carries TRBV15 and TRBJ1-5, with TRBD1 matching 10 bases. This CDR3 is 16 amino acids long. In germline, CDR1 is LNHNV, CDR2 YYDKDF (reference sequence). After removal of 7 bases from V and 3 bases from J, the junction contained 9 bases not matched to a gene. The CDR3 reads CATKRLGQGDNQPQHF. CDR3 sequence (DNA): TGTGCCACCAAACGTCTCGGACAGGGGGACAATCAGCCCCAGCATTTT.

CDR3 sequence (DNA): TGTGCCAGCAGCTTGGCTCGACTAGCAGAGACCCAGTACTTC. It specifies CASSLARLAETQYF. The rearrangement joins TRBV5-4 to TRBJ2-5, with TRBD2 matching over 7 bases. V trimming: 0 bases; J trimming: 4 bases; junction bases outside the gene matches: 3. The CDR3 has 14 residues. Germline CDR1 and CDR2: SGHNT and YYREEE (reference sequence).

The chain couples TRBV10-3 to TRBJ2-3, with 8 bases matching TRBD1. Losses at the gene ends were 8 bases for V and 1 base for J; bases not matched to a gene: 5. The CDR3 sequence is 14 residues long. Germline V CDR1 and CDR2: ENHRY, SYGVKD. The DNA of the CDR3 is TGTGCCATCTCGACAGGGGTAGGCACAGATACGCAGTATTTT. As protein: CAISTGVGTDTQYF.

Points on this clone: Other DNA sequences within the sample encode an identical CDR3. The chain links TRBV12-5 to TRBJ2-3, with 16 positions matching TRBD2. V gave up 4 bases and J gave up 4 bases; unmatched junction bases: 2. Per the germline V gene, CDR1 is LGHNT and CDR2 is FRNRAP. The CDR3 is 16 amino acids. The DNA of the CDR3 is TGTGCTAGTGGTTCGGGACTAGCGGGAGGGGCAGATACGCAGTATTTT. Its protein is CASGSGLAGGADTQYF.

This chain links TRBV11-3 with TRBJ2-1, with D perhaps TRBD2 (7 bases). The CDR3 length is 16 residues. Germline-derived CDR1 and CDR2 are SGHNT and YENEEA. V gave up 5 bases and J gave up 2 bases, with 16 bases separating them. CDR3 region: CASSEVRRGPYNEQFF. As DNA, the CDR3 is TGTGCCAGCAGCGAAGTACGGCGGGGGCCCTACAATGAGCAGTTCTTC.

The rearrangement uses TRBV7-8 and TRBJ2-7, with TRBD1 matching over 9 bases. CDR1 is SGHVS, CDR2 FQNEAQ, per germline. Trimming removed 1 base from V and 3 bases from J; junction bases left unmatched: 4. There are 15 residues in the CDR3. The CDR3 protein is CASSLGGQGFYEQYV. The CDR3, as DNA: TGTGCCAGCAGCTTAGGGGGACAGGGTTTCTACGAGCAGTACGTC.

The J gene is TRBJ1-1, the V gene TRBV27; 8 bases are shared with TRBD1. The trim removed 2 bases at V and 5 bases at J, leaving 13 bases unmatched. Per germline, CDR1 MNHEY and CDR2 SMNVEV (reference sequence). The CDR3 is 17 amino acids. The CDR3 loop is CASSLQGARSEGTEAFF. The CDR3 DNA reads TGTGCCAGCAGTTTACAGGGGGCGCGTTCCGAAGGGACTGAAGCTTTCTTT.

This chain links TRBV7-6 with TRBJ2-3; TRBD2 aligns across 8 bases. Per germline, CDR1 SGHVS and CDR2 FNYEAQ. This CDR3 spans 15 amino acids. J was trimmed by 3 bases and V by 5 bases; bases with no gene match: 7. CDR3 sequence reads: CASSQQSGGTDTQYF. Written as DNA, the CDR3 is TGTGCCAGCAGCCAACAAAGCGGGGGAACAGATACGCAGTATTTT.

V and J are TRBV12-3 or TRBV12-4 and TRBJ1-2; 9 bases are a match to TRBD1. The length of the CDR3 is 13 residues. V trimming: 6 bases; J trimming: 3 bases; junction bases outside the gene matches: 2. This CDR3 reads CASRWTGDYGYTF. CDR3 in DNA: TGTGCCAGCAGGTGGACAGGGGACTATGGCTACACCTTC.

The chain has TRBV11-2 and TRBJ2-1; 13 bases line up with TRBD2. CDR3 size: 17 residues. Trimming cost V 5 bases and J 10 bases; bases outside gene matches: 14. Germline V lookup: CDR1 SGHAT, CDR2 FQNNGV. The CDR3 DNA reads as TGTGCCAGCAGCCTAAGGCGCACTAGCGGGGGGGCCAGGGAGCAGTTCTTC. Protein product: CASSLRRTSGGAREQFF.

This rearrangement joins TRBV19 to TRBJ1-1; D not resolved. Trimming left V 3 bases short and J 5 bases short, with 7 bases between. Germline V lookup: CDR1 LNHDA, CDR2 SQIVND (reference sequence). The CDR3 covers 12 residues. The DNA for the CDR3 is TGTGCCAGTAGTATTGAGGGAACTGAAGCTTTCTTT. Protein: CASSIEGTEAFF.

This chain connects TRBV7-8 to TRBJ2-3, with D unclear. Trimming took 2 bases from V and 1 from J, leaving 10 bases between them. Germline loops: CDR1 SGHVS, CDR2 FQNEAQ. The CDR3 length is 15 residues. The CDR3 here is CASSLSQRRTDTQYF. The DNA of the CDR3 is TGTGCCAGCAGCTTAAGCCAGCGTCGCACAGATACGCAGTATTTT.

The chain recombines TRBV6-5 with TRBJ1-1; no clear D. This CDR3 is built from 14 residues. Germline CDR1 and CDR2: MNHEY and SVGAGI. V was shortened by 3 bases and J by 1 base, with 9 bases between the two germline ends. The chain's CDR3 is CASSYGVGNTEAFF. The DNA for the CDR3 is TGTGCCAGCAGTTATGGAGTAGGGAACACTGAAGCTTTCTTT.

CDR3 sequence reads: CATSQGAQTYNEQFF. DNA of the CDR3: TGTGCCACCAGTCAAGGGGCACAGACCTACAATGAGCAGTTCTTC. This chain links TRBV24-1 with TRBJ2-1, with D maybe TRBD1 (5 bases). The V gene's germline CDR1 is KGHDR and CDR2 SFDVKD. Trimming stripped 6 bases from V and 2 bases from J, with 13 bases between. The CDR3 contains 15 residues.